The next 23 T cell receptor beta chains were all read from a single sample in a study of T-cell reconstitution after alpha-beta-depleted transplantation in children. Preparation of the TCRbeta library involved a method that used unique molecular identifiers. TCRdb reprocessed the PCR reads via MiXCR and lists one record per CDR3 protein. Here the sample spans about 190,000 distinct CDR3 sequences, roughly 6.8% being singletons. The starting material was PBMCs from the stem cell graft donor, obtained from the stem cell graft. All receptors come from a human donor who donated a stem cell graft to a child with Wiskott-Aldrich syndrome.

This clonotype came up many times. The chain combines TRBV3-1 with TRBJ2-3, with D possibly being TRBD2 (6 bases). Germline values: CDR1 LGHDT, CDR2 YNNKEL (reference sequence). With 10 bases removed from V and 3 bases from J, the gap between germline ends came to 17 bases. The CDR3 covers 14 residues. CDR3: CATGSPRITDTQYF. CDR3 sequence (DNA): TGTGCCACCGGGAGTCCAAGAATAACAGATACGCAGTATTTT.

This clonotype came up a few times. The CDR3: CASSLRAGRTDTQYF. CDR3 sequence (DNA): TGTGCCAGCAGCTTAAGAGCGGGACGCACAGATACGCAGTATTTT. V and J are TRBV7-6 and TRBJ2-3, with 7 bases matching TRBD2. Per the germline V gene, CDR1 is SGHVS and CDR2 is FNYEAQ. The length of the CDR3 is 15 residues. Unmatched junction bases numbered 3, after V lost 2 bases and J lost 1 base.

The table lists this clonotype with many counts. The chain recombines TRBV20-1 with TRBJ2-4; D is possibly TRBD1 (5 bases). The CDR3 is 13 amino acids. Germline V CDR1 and CDR2: DFQATT, SNEGSKA (reference sequence). The germline V and J ends were trimmed by 6 bases and 4 bases, with 13 bases remaining between them. CDR3 loop: CSALTQGKNIQYF. DNA for the CDR3: TGCAGTGCCCTCACCCAGGGAAAAAACATTCAGTACTTC.

There are many counts of this clonotype. The CDR3 region is CSAILGTEAFF. The CDR3 DNA follows: TGCAGTGCTATCCTCGGCACTGAAGCTTTCTTT. This rearrangement joins TRBV20-1 to TRBJ1-1; D unclear. The germline V gene encodes CDR1 DFQATT and CDR2 SNEGSKA (reference sequence). The CDR3 is made up of 11 amino acids. Trimming pared 4 bases from V and 4 bases from J, leaving 7 bases between.

This clonotype was counted many times. The V gene is TRBV29-1, the J gene TRBJ2-7; D is perhaps TRBD1 (6 bases). Trimming cost V 6 bases and J 0 bases, with 15 bases left between them. Per germline, CDR1 SQVTM and CDR2 ANQGSEA. This CDR3 has 14 residues. The CDR3 sequence: CSVARGQLSYEQYF. Here the CDR3 DNA reads TGCAGCGTGGCCCGGGGACAACTCTCCTACGAGCAGTACTTC.

The V gene is TRBV7-2, the J gene TRBJ2-7, with 9 bases matching TRBD2. Germline CDR1 and CDR2: SGHTA and FQGNSA. This CDR3 has 14 residues. V shed 3 bases and J 6 bases; nucleotides not matched to a gene: 6. This chain's CDR3 is CASSLHSGSSEQYF. As DNA, the CDR3 is TGTGCCAGCAGCTTGCATAGCGGGAGCTCCGAGCAGTACTTC.

This clonotype has a count of ten or more. The genes are TRBV12-3 or TRBV12-4 and TRBJ2-1; 10 nucleotides align to TRBD2. Trimming removed 2 bases from V and 9 bases from J; junction bases left unmatched: 7. The CDR3 is made up of 15 amino acids. The CDR3 DNA sequence: TGTGCCAGCAGTTTAATAAGCGGGAGGGCAAGTGAGCAGTTCTTC. The encoded protein is CASSLISGRASEQFF.

This clonotype was picked up many times. The chain joins TRBV7-9 to TRBJ2-7; D might be TRBD1 (6 bases). Trimming took 6 bases from V and 4 from J, leaving 7 bases between them. CDR3 length: 11 amino acids. Germline V CDR1 and CDR2: SEHNR, FQNEAQ (reference sequence). CDR3: CASSTGYEQYF. The CDR3, as DNA: TGTGCCAGCAGTACAGGGTACGAGCAGTACTTC.

There are many counts of this clonotype. In DNA form, the CDR3 reads TGTGCCAGCAGCTTGGAGACAGGGGGGCTGTCTGAAGCTTTCTTT. This sequence encodes CASSLETGGLSEAFF. The chain carries TRBV5-5 and TRBJ1-1; 9 nucleotides agree with TRBD1. In germline, CDR1 is SGHKS, CDR2 YYEKEE (reference sequence). This CDR3 spans 15 amino acids. The junction had 6 bases not matched to a gene; V was cut back by 0 bases and J by 6 bases.

This clonotype was recorded many times. The V call is TRBV12-3 or TRBV12-4, the J call TRBJ1-1; the match to TRBD1 covers 7 bases. This CDR3 has 14 amino acids. The junction had 8 bases not matched to a gene; V was cut back by 7 bases and J by 3 bases. The CDR3 DNA follows: TGTGCCAGCACCTGGACAGGAGGGCACACTGAAGCTTTCTTT. Its protein product is CASTWTGGHTEAFF.

This clonotype was counted many times. The V gene is TRBV20-1, the J gene TRBJ1-4, with no clear D. V lost 6 bases, J lost 10 bases, and 24 bases lay in between. The germline CDR1 and CDR2 sequences are DFQATT and SNEGSKA (reference sequence). The CDR3 is made up of 15 amino acids. CDR3 sequence: CSALFGQDAGGKLFF. CDR3 nucleotide sequence: TGCAGTGCCCTCTTTGGTCAGGACGCGGGAGGAAAACTGTTTTTT.

This clonotype was seen repeatedly, ten times or more. The V call is TRBV20-1, the J call TRBJ2-1; no clear D. The CDR3 is 12 amino acids. Trimming took off 0 bases at V and 8 bases at J, with 8 bases between the two ends. From germline, CDR1 is DFQATT and CDR2 SNEGSKA (reference sequence). CDR3: CSARELLDEQFF. The CDR3 DNA follows: TGCAGTGCTAGAGAGCTCCTGGATGAGCAGTTCTTC.

This chain links TRBV30 with TRBJ2-2; no definite D call. From germline, CDR1 is GTSNPN and CDR2 SVGIG (reference sequence). V lost 4 bases and J lost 1, with 7 bases in between. This CDR3 region has 13 residues. The CDR3 DNA sequence: TGTGCCTGGAAAACAAAGAACACCGGGGAGCTGTTTTTT. Its protein is CAWKTKNTGELFF.

This clonotype came up a few times. The CDR3 nucleotides are TGTGCCAGTACCCTCGAAGGTTCGGGTTACACTGAAGCTTTCTTT. Translation: CASTLEGSGYTEAFF. This chain links TRBV19 with TRBJ1-1; D gene ambiguous. The CDR3 sequence is 15 residues long. Deletions cut 7 bases from V and 3 bases from J, with 18 bases between. The germline V gene has CDR1 LNHDA and CDR2 SQIVND (reference sequence).

There are many counts of this clonotype. In DNA, the CDR3 is TGCGCCAGCAGCTCGGACGGTAACACCGGGGAGCTGTTTTTT. Protein product: CASSSDGNTGELFF. This rearrangement joins TRBV5-1 to TRBJ2-2; D unresolved. V shed 3 bases and J shed 2 bases, with 8 bases lying between them. Germline lookup yields CDR1 SGHRS and CDR2 YFSETQ. This CDR3 spans 14 amino acids. The variable domain in full, completed from reference TRBV5-1 and TRBJ2-2, reads KAGVTQTPRYLIKTRGQQVTLSCSPISGHRSVSWYQQTPGQGLQFLFEYFSETQRNKGNFPGRFSGRQFSNSRSEMNVSTLELGDSALYLCASSSDGNTGELFFGEGSRLTVL.

This clonotype appeared many times. The chain links TRBV14 to TRBJ2-7; the D gene is possibly TRBD2 (6 bases). Trimming pared 0 bases from V and 6 bases from J, leaving 15 bases between. This CDR3 comprises 15 residues. From germline, CDR1 is SGHDN and CDR2 FVKESK. Here the CDR3 DNA reads TGTGCCAGCAGCCAAGATATAGGAGGGTTCAGCGAGCAGTACTTC. It is translated as CASSQDIGGFSEQYF.

Here the CDR3 DNA reads TGCGCCAGCAGCTTGGAGACAGGTGATAATTCACCCCTCCACTTT. Protein sequence: CASSLETGDNSPLHF. V usage is TRBV5-1 and J usage is TRBJ1-6, with D perhaps TRBD1 (6 bases). CDR1 is SGHRS and CDR2 is YFSETQ in the germline V gene. The ends were cut back, 0 bases at V and 5 bases at J, with 9 bases in the middle. The CDR3 contains 15 residues.

This clonotype was found many times. The rearrangement joins TRBV5-1 to TRBJ1-1; 7 nucleotides agree with TRBD1. Per germline, CDR1 SGHRS and CDR2 YFSETQ. CDR3 length: 13 residues. The junction had 7 bases not matched to a gene; V was cut back by 5 bases and J by 6 bases. CDR3 bases: TGCGCCAGCAGTACGACAGGGTCCCCTGAAGCTTTCTTT. Amino acid sequence: CASSTTGSPEAFF.

This chain connects TRBV7-9 to TRBJ1-5; 7 bases align to TRBD1. This CDR3 has 14 residues. Looked up from germline, CDR1 is SEHNR and CDR2 is FQNEAQ (reference sequence). Trimming took 3 bases from V and 2 from J; bases not matched to a gene: 1. The CDR3 protein is CASSFDRGNQPQHF. In DNA, the CDR3 is TGTGCCAGCAGCTTCGACAGGGGCAATCAGCCCCAGCATTTT.

This clonotype was detected ten times or more. The rearrangement links TRBV4-1 to TRBJ2-3; D remains unclear. Germline V lookup: CDR1 MGHRA, CDR2 YSYEKL. With 5 bases removed from V and 6 bases from J, the gap between germline ends came to 15 bases. CDR3 length: 14 residues. CDR3 protein: CASSDRITWDTQYF. The CDR3 DNA is TGCGCCAGCAGCGATCGGATAACGTGGGATACGCAGTATTTT.

The chain is built from TRBV6-1 and TRBJ2-3; TRBD2 is a possible D gene (6 bases). Germline V CDR1 and CDR2: MNHNS, SASEGT. This CDR3 contains 16 residues. Trimming removed 5 bases from V and 4 bases from J, with 19 bases in between. The CDR3 protein is CASSLGHGGVADTQYF. CDR3 bases: TGTGCCAGCAGTCTCGGCCACGGGGGAGTCGCAGATACGCAGTATTTT.

This clonotype was detected many times. J is TRBJ1-1 and V is TRBV3-1; D not certain. The CDR3 covers 14 residues. CDR1 and CDR2 (germline): LGHDT, YNNKEL (reference sequence). The germline V and J ends were trimmed by 4 bases and 3 bases, with 12 bases remaining between them. The CDR3: CASSPAGSYTEAFF. DNA of the CDR3: TGTGCCAGCAGCCCCGCCGGCAGTTACACTGAAGCTTTCTTT. Supplemented by reference TRBV3-1 and TRBJ1-1, the full variable domain reads DTAVSQTPKYLVTQMGNDKSIKCEQNLGHDTMYWYKQDSKKFLKIMFSYNNKELIINETVPNRFSPKSPDKAHLNLHINSLELGDSAVYFCASSPAGSYTEAFFGQGTRLTVV.

This clonotype was detected many times. The chain combines TRBV25-1 with TRBJ1-5, with a weak D call TRBD1 (5 bases). The length of the CDR3 is 14 residues. Germline CDR1 reads MGHDK; CDR2 reads SYGVNS. V gave up 1 base and J gave up 5 bases, with 9 bases separating them. The CDR3 DNA follows: TGTGCCAGCAGTGAATCCCGGGACGATCAGCCCCAGCATTTT. This codes for CASSESRDDQPQHF.